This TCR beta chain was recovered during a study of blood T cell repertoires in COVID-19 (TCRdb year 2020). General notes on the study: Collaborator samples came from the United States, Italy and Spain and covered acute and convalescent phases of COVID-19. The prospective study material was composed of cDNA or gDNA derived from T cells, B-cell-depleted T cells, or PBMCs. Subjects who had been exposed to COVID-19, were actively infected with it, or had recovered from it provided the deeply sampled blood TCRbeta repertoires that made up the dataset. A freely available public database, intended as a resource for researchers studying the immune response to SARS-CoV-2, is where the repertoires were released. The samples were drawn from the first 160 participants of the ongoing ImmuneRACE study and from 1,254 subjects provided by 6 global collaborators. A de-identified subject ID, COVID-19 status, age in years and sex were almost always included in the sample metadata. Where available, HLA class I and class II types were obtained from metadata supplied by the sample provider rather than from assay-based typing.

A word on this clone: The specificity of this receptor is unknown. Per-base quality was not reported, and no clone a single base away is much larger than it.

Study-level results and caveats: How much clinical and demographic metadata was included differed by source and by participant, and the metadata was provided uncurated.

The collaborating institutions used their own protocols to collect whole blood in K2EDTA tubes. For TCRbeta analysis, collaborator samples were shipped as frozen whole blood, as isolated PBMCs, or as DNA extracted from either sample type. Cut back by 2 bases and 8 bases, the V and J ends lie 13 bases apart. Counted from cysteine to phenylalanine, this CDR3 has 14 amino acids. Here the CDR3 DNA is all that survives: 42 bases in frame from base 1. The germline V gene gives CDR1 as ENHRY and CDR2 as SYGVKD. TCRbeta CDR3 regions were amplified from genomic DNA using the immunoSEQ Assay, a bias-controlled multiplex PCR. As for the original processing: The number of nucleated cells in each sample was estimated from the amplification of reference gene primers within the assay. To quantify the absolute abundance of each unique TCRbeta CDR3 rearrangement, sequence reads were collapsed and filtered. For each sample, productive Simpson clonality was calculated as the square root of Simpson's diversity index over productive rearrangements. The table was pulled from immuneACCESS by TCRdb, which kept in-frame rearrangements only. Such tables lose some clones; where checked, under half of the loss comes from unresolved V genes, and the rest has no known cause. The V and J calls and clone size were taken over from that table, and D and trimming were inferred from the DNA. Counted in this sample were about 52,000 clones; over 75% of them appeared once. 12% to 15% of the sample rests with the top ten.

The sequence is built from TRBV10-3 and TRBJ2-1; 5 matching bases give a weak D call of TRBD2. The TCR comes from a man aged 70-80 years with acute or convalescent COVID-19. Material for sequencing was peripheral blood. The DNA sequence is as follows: TGTGCCATCAGTGAGGCTAGCACGTCCGATGAGCAGTTCTTC. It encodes CAISEASTSDEQFF.